The present T cell receptor beta chain was sequenced within a study of cytomegalovirus exposure and HLA in healthy donors. Whole-study context: The approximately 110 validation repertoires were reported in a later analysis to have been generated on the same platform as the roughly 720 first-cohort repertoires.

From germline, CDR1 is ENHRY and CDR2 SYGVKD. V dropped 4 bases and J dropped 0 bases, with 3 bases sitting between them. The CDR3 covers 13 residues. Libraries were prepared by immunoSEQ multiplex PCR; TCRdb keeps only in-frame clonotypes and omits some of them. The data show 100,000 to 130,000 clones, roughly 84% seen once. Study conclusions and caveats: There were some public TCRs occurring in many donors, but most TCR sequences were rare. Three chains linked to CMV were shown in vitro to be specific for CMV antigens. As was reported, the classifier diagnosed cytomegalovirus status with high specificity and sensitivity.

This clone has more than one count but fewer than ten. Its antigen is not known. The rearrangement joins TRBV10-3 to TRBJ2-2, with D uncertain. This TCR was recovered from a woman between 18 and 30 years old in good health and CMV-seronegative. Sequenced sample: PBMCs. CDR3 bases: TGTGCCATCAGTGGGCCGAACACCGGGGAGCTGTTTTTT. Translated: CAISGPNTGELFF.